The 3 T cell receptor beta chains reported below all come from one sample, sequenced in a study of T-cell memory formation after mild COVID-19. TCRdb reprocessed the 5' RACE reads with MiXCR, giving one entry per CDR3 protein. The sample shows about 560,000 distinct CDR3 sequences, approximately 21% of them seen only once. Material: PBMCs or a T cell subset sorted from them (not recorded which). Source of these receptors: an adult woman who had mild COVID-19 (a few samples of this study predate the infection). Cell type and time point are not known.

The CDR3 bases are TGTGCCAGCAGTGCACAGGGGGCGCGAACTGAAGCTTTCTTT. It codes for CASSAQGARTEAFF. V gene TRBV2 combines with J gene TRBJ1-1; 9 nucleotides match TRBD1. The germline V gene encodes CDR1 SNHLY and CDR2 FYNNEI. With 4 bases clipped from V and 5 bases from J, the junction kept 5 bases outside the gene matches. The CDR3 extends over 14 amino acids.

This clonotype was seen a few times. CDR3 DNA: TGTGCCAGCAGTTTAGGGGGTCCATGGCAGCCCCAGCATTTT. Translation: CASSLGGPWQPQHF. The rearrangement joins TRBV12-3 or TRBV12-4 to TRBJ1-5; no firm D call. CDR3 length equals 14 residues. V lost 1 base to trimming and J lost 7 bases, with 11 bases between them.

The chain has TRBV5-6 and TRBJ1-5, with 9 bases that match TRBD1. Germline assignment: CDR1 SGHDT and CDR2 YYEEEE. This CDR3 comprises 15 residues. The V segment lost 4 bases and the J segment 3 bases; nucleotides outside the gene matches: 5. Here the CDR3 reads CASSQGTGFNQPQHF. CDR3 bases: TGTGCCAGCAGCCAAGGGACAGGGTTCAATCAGCCCCAGCATTTT.